The 3 T cell receptor beta chains below come from one sample, sequenced in a study of T cells in Graves' hyperthyroidism and ophthalmopathy. Template material for amplifying TCR beta CDR3 regions consisted of RNA transcripts. HTBI primers were the set used in a first-round RT-PCR of the TCR CDR3. In TCRdb, the multiplex PCR reads were re-called with MiXCR into one record per CDR3 protein. Of 550,000 to 800,000 distinct CDR3 sequences listed, 16% are singletons. The sequencing sample was made of blood. These receptors were taken from a man aged 18 to 30 with Graves' hyperthyroidism.

This clonotype has at least ten counts. The chain is built from TRBV3-1 and TRBJ2-2, with TRBD2 identical over 12 bases. The CDR3 covers 19 residues. J lost 5 bases, V lost 0 bases, and 10 bases had no gene match. In germline, CDR1 is LGHDT, CDR2 YNNKEL (reference sequence). The CDR3 nucleotides read TGTGCCAGCAGCCAAGATAAGGGACTAGCGGGCGGCCGGACCGGGGAGCTGTTTTTT. It yields the protein CASSQDKGLAGGRTGELFF.

This clonotype was observed at least ten times. A junction end diverges from the germline sequence, so it may reflect a read error. The rearrangement joins TRBV20-1 to TRBJ2-1; TRBD2 aligns across 9 bases. This CDR3 comprises 15 residues. Germline loops: CDR1 DFQATT, CDR2 SNEGSKA (reference sequence). The CDR3 reads CSAGDSGSSYNEQFF. DNA for the CDR3: TGCAGTGCTGGAGATAGCGGGAGCTCCTACAATGAGCAGTTCTTC.

This clonotype was recorded at least ten times. The chain employs TRBV2 and TRBJ2-7; 7 nucleotides align to TRBD1. The CDR3 has 14 amino acids. V lost 6 bases, J lost 3 bases, and 8 bases stayed unmatched. Germline CDR1 is SNHLY and CDR2 is FYNNEI. The CDR3, as DNA: TGTGCCAGCAGCCCCGGGACAGCTGTCTACGAGCAGTACTTC. As protein: CASSPGTAVYEQYF.